Sequencing of this TCR beta chain was carried out in a study of T cells in Graves' hyperthyroidism and ophthalmopathy. Researchers amplified the TCR beta CDR3 regions from RNA transcripts. The primer set for the first-round RT-PCR of the TCR CDR3 was HTBI. Each CDR3 protein is one row after TCRdb ran MiXCR on the multiplex PCR reads. The repertoire includes a few hundred thousand distinct CDR3 sequences, 40% to 55% of them detected once, and more than 7.5% sits in the top ten. The study's findings and limits: Most thyroid-expanded clonotypes above 0.001 were also found in blood.

CDR3 length equals 13 residues. CDR1 and CDR2 from the germline V gene are SGHVS and FQNEAQ. Trimming shortened V by 5 bases and J by 7 bases, and 15 bases separated the two germline ends. Comments on this clonotype: As yet, its antigen is unknown.

The sample was peripheral blood or thyroid tissue (not recorded which). The clonotype comes from a woman aged 18-29 years with Graves' hyperthyroidism. J is TRBJ2-7 and V is TRBV7-8; D may be TRBD1 or TRBD2 (7 bases each). The CDR3 bases are TGTGCCAGCAGCCCGACAGGGAGGGGGGAGCAGTACTTC. Protein sequence: CASSPTGRGEQYF.